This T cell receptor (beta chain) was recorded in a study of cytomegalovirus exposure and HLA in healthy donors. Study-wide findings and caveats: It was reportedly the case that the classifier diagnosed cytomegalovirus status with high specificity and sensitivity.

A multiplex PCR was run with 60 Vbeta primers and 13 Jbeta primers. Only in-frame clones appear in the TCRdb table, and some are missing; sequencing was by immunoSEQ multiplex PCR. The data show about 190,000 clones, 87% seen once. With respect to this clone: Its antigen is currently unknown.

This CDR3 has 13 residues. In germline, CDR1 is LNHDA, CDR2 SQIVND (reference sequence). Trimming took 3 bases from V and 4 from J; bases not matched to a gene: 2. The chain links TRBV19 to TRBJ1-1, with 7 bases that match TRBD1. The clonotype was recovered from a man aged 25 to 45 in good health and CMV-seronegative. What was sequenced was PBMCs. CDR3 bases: TGTGCCAGTAGTATTCAGGGGGGCACTGAAGCTTTCTTT. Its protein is CASSIQGGTEAFF.